This T cell receptor beta chain originates from a study of patients with pleural tuberculosis. In germline, CDR1 is DFQATT, CDR2 SNEGSKA (reference sequence). V dropped 2 bases and J dropped 2 bases, with 8 bases sitting between them. The CDR3 is 13 amino acids. This clonotype was observed at least ten times. TCRdb re-analysed the reads in MiXCR, keeping a single row per CDR3 protein. Of approximately 50,000 distinct CDR3 sequences listed, approximately 7.5% were seen once; the top ten hold 15% to 20%. The clonotype originates from a human donor with pleural tuberculosis. V usage is TRBV20-1 and J usage is TRBJ2-3; D remains unclear. The CDR3 DNA sequence: TGCAGTGCTAGACGGCTAAACACAGATACGCAGTATTTT. This gives the protein CSARRLNTDTQYF.